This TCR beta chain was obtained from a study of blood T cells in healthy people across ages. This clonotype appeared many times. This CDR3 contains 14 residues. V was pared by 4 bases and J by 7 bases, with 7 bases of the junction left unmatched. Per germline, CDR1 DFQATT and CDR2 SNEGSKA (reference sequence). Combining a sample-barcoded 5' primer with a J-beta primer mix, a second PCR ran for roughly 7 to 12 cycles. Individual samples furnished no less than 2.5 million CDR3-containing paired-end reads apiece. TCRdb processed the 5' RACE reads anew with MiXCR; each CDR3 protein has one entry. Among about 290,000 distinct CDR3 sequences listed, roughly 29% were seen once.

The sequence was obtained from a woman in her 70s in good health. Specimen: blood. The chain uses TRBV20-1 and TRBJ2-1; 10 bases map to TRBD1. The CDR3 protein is CSAIAGQGMNEQFF. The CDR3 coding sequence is TGCAGTGCTATTGCGGGACAGGGGATGAATGAGCAGTTCTTC.